This T cell receptor beta chain was captured in a study of Graves' ophthalmopathy and Graves' hyperthyroidism. General study findings and limits: Thyroid clonotypes that were expanded above 0.001 frequency mostly also appeared in blood.

Germline CDR1 reads KGHDR; CDR2 reads SFDVKD. CDR3 length: 15 residues. J lost 7 bases, V lost 4 bases, and 7 bases had no gene match. Amplification of the TCR beta CDR3 regions used RNA transcripts (as template). HTBI primers primed a first-round RT-PCR, and a second-round multiplex PCR followed. TCRdb re-called the multiplex PCR reads with MiXCR, one entry per CDR3 protein. The sample holds about 480,000 distinct CDR3 sequences, about an eighth seen once. This clonotype was counted only a few times. Its antigen is not identified. Moderate-to-severe activity, CAS ≥3, NOSPECS ≥4 and a duration under 3 months were seen in donors with ophthalmopathy. Diagnostic conclusions were grounded in clinical symptoms, serum thyroxine, TRAb, thyroid ultrasound and orbital computed tomography. The PBMCs were taken from 10 ml of fresh peripheral blood.

Sequenced: blood. The clonotype was recovered from a woman under 40 with Graves' ophthalmopathy. V is TRBV24-1 and J is TRBJ2-3, with 10 bases lining up with TRBD1. In DNA, the CDR3 is TGTGCCACCAGTGACTTCGGACAGGGGGAAAATACGCAGTATTTT. This translates into CATSDFGQGENTQYF.